This T cell receptor (beta chain) was recovered during a study of T cells in localized non-small cell lung cancer. Details on this clone: Its antigen is undetermined.

The study, taken as a whole, reports: Uninvolved nearby lung showed the greatest T cell clonality, exceeding that found in tumor.

Trimming removed 5 bases at V and 8 bases at J, with 14 bases between. Germline values: CDR1 SGHNT, CDR2 YENEEA. This CDR3 has 13 amino acids. The repertoire was sequenced with immunoSEQ multiplex PCR; TCRdb's copy has only in-frame clones and lacks some. This table holds 50,000 to 70,000 clones, about four fifths found once. The chain uses TRBV11-3 and TRBJ2-3, with D perhaps matching TRBD2 (6 bases). The source is a man aged 35-69 years with stage II lung adenocarcinoma. The sample was PBMCs, taken before any cancer treatment. CDR3 DNA sequence: TGTGCCAGCAGCGTCTTTCTAGCGCCTACGCAGTATTTT. It translates to CASSVFLAPTQYF.